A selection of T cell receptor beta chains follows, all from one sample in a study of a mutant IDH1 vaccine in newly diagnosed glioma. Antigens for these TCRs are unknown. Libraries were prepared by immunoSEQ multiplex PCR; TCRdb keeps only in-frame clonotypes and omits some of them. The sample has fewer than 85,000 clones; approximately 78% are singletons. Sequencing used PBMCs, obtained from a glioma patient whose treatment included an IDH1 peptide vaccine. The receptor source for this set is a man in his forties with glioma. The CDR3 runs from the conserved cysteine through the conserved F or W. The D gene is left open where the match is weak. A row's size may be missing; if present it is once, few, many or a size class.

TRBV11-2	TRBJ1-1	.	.	CASSFESVAFF	TGTGCCAGCAGCTTTGAGTCGGTAGCTTTCTTT
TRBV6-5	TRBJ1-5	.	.	CASSYPGTGNQPQHF	TGTGCCAGCAGTTACCCAGGAACGGGAAATCAGCCCCAGCATTTT
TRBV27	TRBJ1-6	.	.	CASSFKGEVSPLHF	TGTGCCAGCAGTTTCAAAGGGGAGGTGTCACCCCTCCACTTT
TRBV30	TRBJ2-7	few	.	CAWSWGYEQYF	TGTGCCTGGAGTTGGGGCTACGAGCAGTACTTC
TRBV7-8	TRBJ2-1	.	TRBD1	CASSLGLRQGKKSEQFF	TGTGCCAGCAGCTTAGGGCTTAGACAGGGGAAAAAGAGTGAGCAGTTCTTC
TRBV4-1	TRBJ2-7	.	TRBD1	CASSQVGWGRGQYEQYF	TGCGCCAGCAGCCAAGTCGGTTGGGGCAGGGGGCAGTACGAGCAGTACTTC
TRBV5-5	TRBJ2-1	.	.	CASSISINEQFF	TGTGCCAGCAGCATTAGTATCAATGAGCAGTTCTTC
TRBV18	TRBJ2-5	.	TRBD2	CASSPRTSGRRETQYF	TGTGCCAGCTCACCGCGGACTAGCGGGAGGAGGGAGACCCAGTACTTC
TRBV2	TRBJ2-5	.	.	CASTRRETQYF	TGTGCCAGCACCCGCAGGGAGACCCAGTACTTC
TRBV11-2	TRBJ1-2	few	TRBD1	CASSLVGTGTGHYGYTF	TGTGCCAGCAGCTTAGTGGGAACCGGGACAGGGCACTATGGCTACACCTTC
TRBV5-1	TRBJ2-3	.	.	CASSLESGREGDTQYF	TGCGCCAGCAGCTTGGAATCGGGCAGAGAGGGGGATACGCAGTATTTT
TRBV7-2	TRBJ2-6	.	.	CASSLWGGGTGANVLTF	TGTGCCAGCAGCTTATGGGGCGGGGGCACTGGGGCCAACGTCCTGACTTTC
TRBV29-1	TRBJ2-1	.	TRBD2	CSVPVGLAGLTVSYNEQFF	TGCAGCGTTCCCGTTGGGCTAGCGGGTCTAACTGTCTCCTACAATGAGCAGTTCTTC
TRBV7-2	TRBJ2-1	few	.	CASSPSQTVGEQFF	TGTGCCAGCAGCCCGTCCCAGACCGTCGGTGAGCAGTTCTTC
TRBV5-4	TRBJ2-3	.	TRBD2	CASSPGTTRNTQYF	TGTGCCAGCAGCCCTGGGACTACTCGAAATACGCAGTATTTT
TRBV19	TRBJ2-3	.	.	CASSAPSGPSTDTQYF	TGTGCCAGTAGTGCCCCCTCGGGACCCTCCACAGATACGCAGTATTTT